The entry that follows covers one T cell receptor (beta chain) sequence. The sample is drawn from a study of technical replicates of blood from a few donors. Sequencing was performed with immunoSEQ multiplex PCR; in TCRdb, only in-frame clones are kept and a portion is missing. The sample lists 70,000 to 95,000 clones, around 93% occurring once. The V end was cut by 5 bases, the J end by 4 bases, with 11 bases between. Germline CDR1 reads MNHEY; CDR2 reads SMNVEV (reference sequence). The length of the CDR3 is 13 residues. The gene calls are TRBV27 and TRBJ2-5, with a possible D match to TRBD1 (6 bases). The sequenced material came from T cells isolated from PBMCs. The receptor was isolated from a human donor in good health. CDR3 DNA sequence: TGTGCCAGCAGTCCACAGGGAGCAGAGACCCAGTACTTC. Residues: CASSPQGAETQYF.